The entry that follows covers one TCR beta chain sequence. This sample stems from a study of blood T cell repertoires in COVID-19. The wider study: Samples came from the United States, Italy and Spain, spanning acute and convalescent COVID-19.

Sequencing used immunoSEQ multiplex PCR; TCRdb keeps in-frame clones, though not all of them. The table shows about 280,000 clones, with approximately 85% occurring only once. The TCR sequence derives from a man in his fifties with active or convalescent COVID-19. Input material: peripheral blood.

The CDR3, as DNA: TGTGCCAGCAGCCCCCCCCGGGGGGGACTAGCGGGAGGAGAGCAGTTCTTC. Its protein product is CASSPPRGGLAGGEQFF. The rearrangement links TRBV11-2 to TRBJ2-1; 15 bases map to TRBD2. J gave up 10 bases and V 5 bases, and 12 bases lay outside the gene matches. From germline, CDR1 is SGHAT and CDR2 FQNNGV. The CDR3 contains 17 residues. The variable domain in full, completed from reference TRBV11-2 and TRBJ2-1, reads EAGVAQSPRYKIIEKRQSVAFWCNPISGHATLYWYQQILGQGPKLLIQFQNNGVVDDSQLPKDRFSAERLKGVDSTLKIQPAKLEDSAVYLCASSPPRGGLAGGEQFFGPGTRLTVL.